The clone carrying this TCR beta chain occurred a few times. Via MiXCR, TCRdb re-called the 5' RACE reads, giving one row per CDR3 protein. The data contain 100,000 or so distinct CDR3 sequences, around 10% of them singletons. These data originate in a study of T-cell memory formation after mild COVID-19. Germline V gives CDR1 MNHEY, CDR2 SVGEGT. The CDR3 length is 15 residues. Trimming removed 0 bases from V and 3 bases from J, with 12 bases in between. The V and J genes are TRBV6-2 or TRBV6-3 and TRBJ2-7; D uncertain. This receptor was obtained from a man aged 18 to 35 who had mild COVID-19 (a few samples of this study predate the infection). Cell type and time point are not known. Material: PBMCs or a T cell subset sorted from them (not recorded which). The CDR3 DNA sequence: TGTGCCAGCAGTTACTCAAATGGAGCCCACTACGAGCAGTACTTC. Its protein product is CASSYSNGAHYEQYF.